This T cell receptor (beta chain) appears in the sequencing data of a study of identical twins. This clonotype was seen only a few times. Its cognate antigen is unknown. Template switching added a universal primer site, and cDNA bore unique molecular identifiers. Via MiXCR, TCRdb re-called the 5' RACE reads, giving one row per CDR3 protein. The sample carries 1.5 million to 2 million distinct CDR3 sequences, about 32% recorded once. Germline values: CDR1 SQVTM, CDR2 ANQGSEA. The CDR3 has 13 amino acids. Every donor was a healthy Caucasian. Study-wide points: Beta clonotypes that were abundant in cord blood contained fewer insertions, a pattern absent from memory repertoires. Shared out-of-frame alpha sequences (those common to twins) showed excess low generation probability.

The source of this sequence is a newborn girl in good health. This sequence joins TRBV29-1 and TRBJ2-3; D is unresolved. The sequencing sample was made of cord blood. This CDR3 is CTTTNPSTDTQYF. CDR3 bases: TGCACCACCACCAACCCTAGCACAGATACGCAGTATTTT.